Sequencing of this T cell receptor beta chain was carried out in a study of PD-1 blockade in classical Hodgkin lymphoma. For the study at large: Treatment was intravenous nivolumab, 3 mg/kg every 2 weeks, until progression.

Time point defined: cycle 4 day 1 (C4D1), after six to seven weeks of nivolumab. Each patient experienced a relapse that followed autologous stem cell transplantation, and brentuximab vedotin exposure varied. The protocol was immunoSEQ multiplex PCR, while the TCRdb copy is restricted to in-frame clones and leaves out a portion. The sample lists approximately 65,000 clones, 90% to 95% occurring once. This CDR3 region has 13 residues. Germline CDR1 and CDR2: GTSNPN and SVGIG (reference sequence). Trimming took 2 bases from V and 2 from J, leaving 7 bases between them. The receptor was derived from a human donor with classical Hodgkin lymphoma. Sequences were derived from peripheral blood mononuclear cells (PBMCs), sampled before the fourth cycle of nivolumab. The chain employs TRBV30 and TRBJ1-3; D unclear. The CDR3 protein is CAWSLAAGNTIYF. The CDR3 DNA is TGTGCCTGGAGTTTGGCAGCTGGAAACACCATATATTTT.